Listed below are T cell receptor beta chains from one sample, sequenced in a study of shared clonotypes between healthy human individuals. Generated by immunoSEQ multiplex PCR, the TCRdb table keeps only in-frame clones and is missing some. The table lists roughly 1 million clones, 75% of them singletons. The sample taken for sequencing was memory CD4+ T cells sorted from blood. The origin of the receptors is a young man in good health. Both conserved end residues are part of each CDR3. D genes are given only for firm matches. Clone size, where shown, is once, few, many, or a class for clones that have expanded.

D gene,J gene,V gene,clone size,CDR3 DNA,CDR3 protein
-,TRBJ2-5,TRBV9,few,TGTGCCAGCAGTTCCGGGTACAGGGATAACCAAGAGACCCAGTACTTC,CASSSGYRDNQETQYF
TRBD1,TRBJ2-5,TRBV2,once,TGTGCCAGCACCGGACAGGGGGTACGCGGCGCGGGGACCCAGTACTTC,CASTGQGVRGAGTQYF
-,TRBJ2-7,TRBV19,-,TGTGCCAGTACCAGACAGCACTCCTACGAGCAGTACTTC,CASTRQHSYEQYF
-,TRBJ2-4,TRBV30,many,TGTGCCTGGAGCGAGGGGACCTCGATAGCCAAAAACATTCAGTACTTC,CAWSEGTSIAKNIQYF
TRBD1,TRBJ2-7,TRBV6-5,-,TGTGCCAGCAGTTACGCCCTAACAGGGGTCGAGCAGTACTTC,CASSYALTGVEQYF
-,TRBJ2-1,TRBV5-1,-,TGCGCCAGCAGCTTGGCAGGGAGACACAATGAGCAGTTCTTC,CASSLAGRHNEQFF
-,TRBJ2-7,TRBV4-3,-,TGCGCCAGCAGCCAAGAGGCAACAGGTATATCCTACGAGCAGTACTTC,CASSQEATGISYEQYF
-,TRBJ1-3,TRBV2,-,TGTGCCAGCAGGAGGGCGGCTTCTGGAAACACCATATATTTT,CASRRAASGNTIYF
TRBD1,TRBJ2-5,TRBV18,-,TGTGCCAGCTCACCAGTTACGGGACAGCGAGAGACCCAGTACTTC,CASSPVTGQRETQYF
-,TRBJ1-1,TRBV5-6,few,TGTGCCAGCAGCTTTTTGGGGGAGAGAGCTGAAGCTTTCTTT,CASSFLGERAEAFF
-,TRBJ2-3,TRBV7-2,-,TGTGCCAGCAGCTTAGACGTGGATACGCAGTATTTT,CASSLDVDTQYF
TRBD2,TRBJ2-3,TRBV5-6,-,TGTGCCAGCAGCTTGGCTTTCGGGGGGGTGCAGTATTTT,CASSLAFGGVQYF
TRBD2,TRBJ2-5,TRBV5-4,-,TGTGCCAGCAGCTCGGGACTAGCGGGAGGGGAAGAGACCCAGTACTTC,CASSSGLAGGEETQYF
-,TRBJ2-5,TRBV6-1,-,TGTGCCAGCAGTGAACGCGGGGAGACCCAGTACTTC,CASSERGETQYF
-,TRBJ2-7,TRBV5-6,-,TGTGCCAGCAGCTTGGGTCGCGGGGCAAGCTACGAGCAGTACTTC,CASSLGRGASYEQYF
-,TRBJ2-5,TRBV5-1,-,TGCGCCAGCAGCTTGGGGGGCGAAGAGACCCAGTACTTC,CASSLGGEETQYF
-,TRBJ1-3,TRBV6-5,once,TGTGCCAGCAGTTACAGACCCCGGGCAGGGGGAAACACCATATATTTT,CASSYRPRAGGNTIYF
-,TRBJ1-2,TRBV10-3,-,TGTGCCATCAGTACAGAAGGCAGTATATATGGCTACACCTTC,CAISTEGSIYGYTF
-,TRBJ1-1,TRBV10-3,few,TGTGCCATCAGAAACAGGGATTCTATGAACACTGAAGCTTTCTTT,CAIRNRDSMNTEAFF
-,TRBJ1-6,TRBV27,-,TGTGCCAGCAGTCCCGACTTGGCAGGATCTTCACCCCTCCACTTT,CASSPDLAGSSPLHF
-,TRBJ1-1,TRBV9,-,TGTGCCAGCAGCGTAGCAACCAGGGGTGAAGCTTTCTTT,CASSVATRGEAFF
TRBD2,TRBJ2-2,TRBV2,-,TGTGCCAGCAGTGAAAAGCGGGGGGGCACCGGGGAGCTGTTTTTT,CASSEKRGGTGELFF
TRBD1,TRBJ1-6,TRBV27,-,TGTGCCAGCAGTTCCGTTAGGACAGGGTATTCACCCCTCCACTTT,CASSSVRTGYSPLHF
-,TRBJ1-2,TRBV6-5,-,TGTGCCAGCAGACACAGGGTGGAGGAAAACTATGGCTACACCTTC,CASRHRVEENYGYTF
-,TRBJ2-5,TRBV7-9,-,TGTGCCAGCAGCTTAGACCAAAAAGAGACCCAGTACTTC,CASSLDQKETQYF
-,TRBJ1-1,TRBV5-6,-,TGTGCCAGCAGCCCCCGGGGGGGGGACACTGAAGCTTTCTTT,CASSPRGGDTEAFF
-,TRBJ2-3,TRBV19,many,TGTGCCAGTAGTGTGGATCGGCAGGGGGGGACAGATACGCAGTATTTT,CASSVDRQGGTDTQYF
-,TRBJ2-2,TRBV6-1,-,TGTGCCAGCAGTCTCCCGTCGGGGAGCACCGGGGAGCTGTTTTTT,CASSLPSGSTGELFF
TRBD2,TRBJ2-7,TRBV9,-,TGTGCCAGCAGCGTCTCCGGGACTATCTACGAGCAGTACTTC,CASSVSGTIYEQYF
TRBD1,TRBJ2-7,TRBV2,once,TGTGCCAGCAGGCCGAATAGACAGGGTGGCAACGAGCAGTACTTC,CASRPNRQGGNEQYF
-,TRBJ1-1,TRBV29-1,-,TGCAGCGTTGGCCCCCGCGGGACGAACACTGAAGCTTTCTTT,CSVGPRGTNTEAFF
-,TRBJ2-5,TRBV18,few,TGTGCCAGCTCACCGGACTCCGCGATCCAGTACTTC,CASSPDSAIQYF
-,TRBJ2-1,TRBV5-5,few,TGTGCCAGCAGCTTGGGACAATACAATGAGCAGTTCTTC,CASSLGQYNEQFF
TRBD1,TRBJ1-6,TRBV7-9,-,TGTGCCAGCAGCCCCCGGACAGGGTTATATTCACCCCTCCACTTT,CASSPRTGLYSPLHF
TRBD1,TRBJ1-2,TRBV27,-,TGTGCCAGCAGTTTTCGGGGGACAGGGAAAAACTATGGCTACACCTTC,CASSFRGTGKNYGYTF
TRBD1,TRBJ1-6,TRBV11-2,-,TGTGCCAGCAGCTTAGCCGCAGCCGGGACAGGGGCGTATAATTCACCCCTCCACTTT,CASSLAAAGTGAYNSPLHF
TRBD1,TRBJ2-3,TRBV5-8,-,TGTGCCAGCAGCCCCGGGACAGGAGGATATCGAGATACGCAGTATTTT,CASSPGTGGYRDTQYF
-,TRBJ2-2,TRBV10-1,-,TGCGCCCCGCCTAACTTGGACACTTCGAACACCGGGGAGCTGTTTTTT,CAPPNLDTSNTGELFF
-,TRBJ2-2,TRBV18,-,TGTGCCAGCTCACCAGGGACGGACTCTGTCACCGGGGAGCTGTTTTTT,CASSPGTDSVTGELFF
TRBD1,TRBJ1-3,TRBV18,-,TGTGCCAGCTCACCAGACAGGGGCTCTGGAAACACCATATATTTT,CASSPDRGSGNTIYF
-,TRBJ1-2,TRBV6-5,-,TGTGCCAGCAGTTTAAGAGCGGGGGACGGCTACACCTTC,CASSLRAGDGYTF
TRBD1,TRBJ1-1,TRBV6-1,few,TGTGCCAGCAGTCAATCACAGGGGGCGCGGACTGAAGCTTTCTTT,CASSQSQGARTEAFF
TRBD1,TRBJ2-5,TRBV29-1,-,TGCAGCGCGGGACAGAACCAAGAGACCCAGTACTTC,CSAGQNQETQYF
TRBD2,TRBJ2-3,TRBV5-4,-,TGTGCCAGCAGTGGGACTAGCGGGGCAACTAGCACAGATACGCAGTATTTT,CASSGTSGATSTDTQYF
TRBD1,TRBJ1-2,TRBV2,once,TGTGCCAGCAGTGATGGGACAGCAATTAACTATGGCTACACCTTC,CASSDGTAINYGYTF
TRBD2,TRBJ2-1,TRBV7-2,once,TGTGCCAGCAGCTTTCGGACTAGCGGGGGGGCCCAGCAGTTCTTC,CASSFRTSGGAQQFF
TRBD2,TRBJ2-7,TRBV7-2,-,TGTGCCAGCAGCGGATCCCGGCCTAGCGGAACCTACGAGCAGTACTTC,CASSGSRPSGTYEQYF
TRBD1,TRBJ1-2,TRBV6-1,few,TGTGCCAGCAGTGAAAGCACAGGGGTGCGGAACTATGGCTACACCTTC,CASSESTGVRNYGYTF
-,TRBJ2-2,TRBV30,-,TGTGCCTGGAGCCCCACAGGGTACACCGGGGAGCTGTTTTTT,CAWSPTGYTGELFF